Here is one T cell receptor beta chain with its context. Original handling: By means of reference gene primer amplification, nucleated cell counts were estimated. Clones were read by immunoSEQ multiplex PCR, and TCRdb kept only the in-frame ones, dropping some. The V and J calls and clone size are taken from that table; D and trimming were inferred from the DNA. This sample has about 33,000 clones, with over 75% found just once. The source of the sample is a study of blood T cell repertoires in COVID-19. At the level of the study: COVID-19 samples collected from the United States, Italy and Spain covered acute and convalescent phases. T cells, B-cell-depleted T cells, or PBMCs provided the cDNA or gDNA that served as material.

Losses at the gene ends were 6 bases for V and 7 bases for J; bases not matched to a gene: 8. The CDR3 totals 13 residues. Germline lookup yields CDR1 MDHEN and CDR2 SYDVKM. The V and J genes are TRBV28 and TRBJ1-2; 7 bases agree with TRBD1. Sample: peripheral blood. This sequence originates from a man between 60 and 75 years old with active COVID-19. CDR3 DNA sequence: TGTGCCAGCAGGTCCACAGGGGAAAGTGGCTACACCTTC. It is translated as CASRSTGESGYTF.